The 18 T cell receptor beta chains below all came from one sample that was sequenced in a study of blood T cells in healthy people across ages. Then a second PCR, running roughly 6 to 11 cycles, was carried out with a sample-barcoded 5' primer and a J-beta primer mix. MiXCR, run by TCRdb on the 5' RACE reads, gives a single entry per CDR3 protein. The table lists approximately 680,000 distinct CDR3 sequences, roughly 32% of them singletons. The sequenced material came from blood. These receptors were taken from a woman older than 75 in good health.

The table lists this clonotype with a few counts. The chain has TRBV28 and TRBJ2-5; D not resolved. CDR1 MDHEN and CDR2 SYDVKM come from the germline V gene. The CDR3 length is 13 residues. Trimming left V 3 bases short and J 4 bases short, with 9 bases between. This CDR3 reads CASSFTCGETQYF. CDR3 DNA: TGTGCCAGCAGTTTTACTTGCGGAGAGACCCAGTACTTC.

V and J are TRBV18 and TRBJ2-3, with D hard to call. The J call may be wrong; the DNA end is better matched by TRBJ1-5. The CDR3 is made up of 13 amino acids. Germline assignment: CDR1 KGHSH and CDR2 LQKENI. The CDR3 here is CASSPENRQPQHF. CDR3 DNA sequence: TGTGCCAGCTCACCGGAGAATCGCCAGCCCCAGCATTTT.

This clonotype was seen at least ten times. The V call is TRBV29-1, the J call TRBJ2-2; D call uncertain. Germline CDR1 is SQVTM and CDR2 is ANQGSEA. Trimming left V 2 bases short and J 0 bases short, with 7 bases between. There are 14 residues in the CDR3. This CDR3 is CSVERPPNTGELFF. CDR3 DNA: TGCAGCGTTGAACGACCGCCGAACACCGGGGAGCTGTTTTTT.

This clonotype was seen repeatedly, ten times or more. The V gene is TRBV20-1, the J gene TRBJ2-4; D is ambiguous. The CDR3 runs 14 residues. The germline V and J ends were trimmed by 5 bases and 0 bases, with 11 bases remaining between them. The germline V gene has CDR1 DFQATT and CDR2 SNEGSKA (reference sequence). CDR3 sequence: CSAQATIAKNIQYF. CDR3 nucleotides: TGCAGTGCTCAGGCGACCATAGCCAAAAACATTCAGTACTTC.

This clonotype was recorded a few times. CDR3 sequence: CAWSVRWDTGELFF. The CDR3, as DNA: TGTGCCTGGAGTGTGCGCTGGGACACCGGGGAGCTGTTTTTT. This chain joins TRBV30 and TRBJ2-2; D is unresolved. Germline lookup yields CDR1 GTSNPN and CDR2 SVGIG (reference sequence). The CDR3 runs 14 residues. Trimming took 0 bases from V and 3 from J, leaving 8 bases between them.

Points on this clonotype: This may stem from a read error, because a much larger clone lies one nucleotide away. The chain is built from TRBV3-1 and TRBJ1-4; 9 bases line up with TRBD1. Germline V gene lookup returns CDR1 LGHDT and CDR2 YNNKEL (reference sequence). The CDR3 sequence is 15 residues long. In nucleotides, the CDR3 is TGTACCAGCAGCCCTCCCGGGACAGGGAGGGAAAAACTGTTTTTT. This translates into CTSSPPGTGREKLFF.

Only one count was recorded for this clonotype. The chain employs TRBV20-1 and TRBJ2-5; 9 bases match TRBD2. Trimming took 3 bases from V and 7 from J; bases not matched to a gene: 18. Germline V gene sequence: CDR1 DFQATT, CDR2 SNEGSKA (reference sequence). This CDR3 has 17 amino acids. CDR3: CSASSWRISGRGGTQYF. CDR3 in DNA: TGCAGTGCTAGTTCATGGAGGATTAGCGGGAGAGGAGGGACCCAGTACTTC.

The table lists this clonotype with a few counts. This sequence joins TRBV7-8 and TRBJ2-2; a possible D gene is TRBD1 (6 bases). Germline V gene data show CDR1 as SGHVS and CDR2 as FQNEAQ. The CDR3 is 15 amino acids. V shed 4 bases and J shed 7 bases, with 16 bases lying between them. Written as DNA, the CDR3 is TGTGCCAGCAGCTCAATTACAGGGAAGGGCGGGGAGCTGTTTTTT. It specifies CASSSITGKGGELFF.

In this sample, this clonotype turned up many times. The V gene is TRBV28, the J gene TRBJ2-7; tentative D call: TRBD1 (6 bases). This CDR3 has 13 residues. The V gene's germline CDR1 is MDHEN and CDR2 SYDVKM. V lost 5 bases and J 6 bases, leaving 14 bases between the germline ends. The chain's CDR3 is CASSPPDRPEQYF. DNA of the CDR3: TGTGCCAGCAGTCCACCCGACAGGCCCGAGCAGTACTTC.

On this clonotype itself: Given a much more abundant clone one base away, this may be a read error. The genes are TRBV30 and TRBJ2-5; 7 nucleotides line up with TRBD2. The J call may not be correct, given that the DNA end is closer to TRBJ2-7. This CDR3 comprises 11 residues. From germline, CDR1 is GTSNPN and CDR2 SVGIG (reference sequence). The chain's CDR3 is CVWTRRDEQYF. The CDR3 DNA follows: TGTGTCTGGACTAGGCGCGACGAGCAGTACTTC.

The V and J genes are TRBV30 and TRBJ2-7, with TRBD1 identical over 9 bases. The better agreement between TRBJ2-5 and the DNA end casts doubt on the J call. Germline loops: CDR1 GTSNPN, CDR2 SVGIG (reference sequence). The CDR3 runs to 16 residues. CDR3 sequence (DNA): TGTGCCTGGAGCCCAGGACAGGGGAATACCTGGGGGACCCAGTACTTC. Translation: CAWSPGQGNTWGTQYF.

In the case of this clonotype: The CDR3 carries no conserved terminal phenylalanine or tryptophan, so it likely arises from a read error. The chain's CDR3 is CASFKASGGASTDAQYC. The CDR3, as DNA: TGTGCCAGCTTCAAGGCTAGCGGGGGGGCTAGCACAGATGCGCAGTATTGT. V gene TRBV2 combines with J gene TRBJ2-3; 12 bases align to TRBD2. The CDR3 consists of 17 residues. The germline V gene encodes CDR1 SNHLY and CDR2 FYNNEI.

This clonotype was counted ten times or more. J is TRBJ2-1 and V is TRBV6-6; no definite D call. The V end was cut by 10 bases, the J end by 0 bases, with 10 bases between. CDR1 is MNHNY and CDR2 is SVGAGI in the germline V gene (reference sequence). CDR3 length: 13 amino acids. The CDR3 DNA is TGTGCCACTCGGGTAAGCTCCTACAATGAGCAGTTCTTC. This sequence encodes CATRVSSYNEQFF.

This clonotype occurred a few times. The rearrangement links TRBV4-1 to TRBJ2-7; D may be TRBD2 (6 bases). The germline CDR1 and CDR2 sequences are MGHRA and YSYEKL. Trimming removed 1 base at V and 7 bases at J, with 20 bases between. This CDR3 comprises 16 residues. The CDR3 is CASSQVDMGLGREQYF. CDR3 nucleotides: TGCGCCAGCAGCCAAGTCGATATGGGACTCGGGCGTGAGCAGTACTTC.

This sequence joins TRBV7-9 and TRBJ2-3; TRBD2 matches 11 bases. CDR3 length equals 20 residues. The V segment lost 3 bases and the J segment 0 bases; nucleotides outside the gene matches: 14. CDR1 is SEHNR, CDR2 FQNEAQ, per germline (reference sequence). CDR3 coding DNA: TGTGCCAGCAGCTTCCGAGCGTTTTTAGCGGGGGGGCTCAGCACAGATACGCAGTATTTT. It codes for CASSFRAFLAGGLSTDTQYF. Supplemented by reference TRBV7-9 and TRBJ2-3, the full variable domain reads DTGVSQNPRHKITKRGQNVTFRCDPISEHNRLYWYRQTLGQGPEFLTYFQNEAQLEKSRLLSDRFSAERPKGSFSTLEIQRTEQGDSAMYLCASSFRAFLAGGLSTDTQYFGPGTRLTVL.

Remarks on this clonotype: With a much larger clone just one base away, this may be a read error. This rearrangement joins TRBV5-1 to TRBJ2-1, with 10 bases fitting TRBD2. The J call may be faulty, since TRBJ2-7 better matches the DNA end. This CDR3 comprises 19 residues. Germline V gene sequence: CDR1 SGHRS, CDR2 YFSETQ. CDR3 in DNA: TGCGCCAGCAGCTCGGCCTTACTAGCGGGGACCAGCTCCTACAATGAGCAGTACTTC. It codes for CASSSALLAGTSSYNEQYF.

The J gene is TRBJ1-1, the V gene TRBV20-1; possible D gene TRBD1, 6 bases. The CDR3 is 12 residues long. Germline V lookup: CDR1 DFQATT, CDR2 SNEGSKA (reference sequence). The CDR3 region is CRARTGTTEAFF. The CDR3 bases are TGCAGGGCCCGTACAGGGACAACTGAAGCTTTCTTT.

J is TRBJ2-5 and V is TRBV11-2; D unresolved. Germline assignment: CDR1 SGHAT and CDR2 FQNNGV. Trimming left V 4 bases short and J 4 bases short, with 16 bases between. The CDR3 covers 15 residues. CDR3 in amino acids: CASSSGVLGGETQYF. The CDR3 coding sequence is TGTGCCAGCAGCTCAGGAGTACTGGGCGGAGAGACCCAGTACTTC.